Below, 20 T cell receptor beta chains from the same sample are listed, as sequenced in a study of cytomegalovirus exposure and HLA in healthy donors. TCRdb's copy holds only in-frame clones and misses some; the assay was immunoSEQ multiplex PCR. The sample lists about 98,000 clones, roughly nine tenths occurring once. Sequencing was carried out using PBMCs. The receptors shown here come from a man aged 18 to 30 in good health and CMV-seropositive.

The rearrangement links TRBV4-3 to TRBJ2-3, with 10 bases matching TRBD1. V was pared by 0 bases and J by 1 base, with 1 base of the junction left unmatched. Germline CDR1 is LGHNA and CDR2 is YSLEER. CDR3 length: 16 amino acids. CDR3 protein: CASSQDGTGGTDTQYF. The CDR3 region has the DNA TGCGCCAGCAGCCAAGACGGGACAGGGGGCACAGATACGCAGTATTTT.

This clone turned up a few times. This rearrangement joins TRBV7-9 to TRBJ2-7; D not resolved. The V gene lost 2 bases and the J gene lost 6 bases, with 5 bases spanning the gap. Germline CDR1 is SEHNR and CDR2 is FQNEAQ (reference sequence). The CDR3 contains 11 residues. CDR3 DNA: TGTGCCAGCAGCTTATCGGGCGAGCAGTACTTC. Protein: CASSLSGEQYF.

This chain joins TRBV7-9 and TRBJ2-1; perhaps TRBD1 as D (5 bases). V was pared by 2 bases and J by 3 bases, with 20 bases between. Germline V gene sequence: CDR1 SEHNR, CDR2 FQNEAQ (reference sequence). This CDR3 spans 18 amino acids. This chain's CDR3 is CASSLIREPRAIYNEQFF. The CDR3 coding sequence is TGTGCCAGCAGCTTAATCAGGGAACCTCGAGCGATCTACAATGAGCAGTTCTTC.

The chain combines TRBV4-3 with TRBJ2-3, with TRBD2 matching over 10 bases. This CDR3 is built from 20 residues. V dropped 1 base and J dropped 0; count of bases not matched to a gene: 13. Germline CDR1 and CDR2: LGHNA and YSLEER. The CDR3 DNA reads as TGCGCCAGCAGCCAAGTTCTAGCGGGAGTGCCTAGGAGTAGCACAGATACGCAGTATTTT. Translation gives CASSQVLAGVPRSSTDTQYF.

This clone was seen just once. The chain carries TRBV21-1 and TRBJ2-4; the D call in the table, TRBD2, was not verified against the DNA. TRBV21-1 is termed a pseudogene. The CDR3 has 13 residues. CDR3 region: CASSKRAWRFHYF. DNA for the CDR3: TGTGCCAGCAGCAAAAGGGCATGGAGGTTTCACTACTTC.

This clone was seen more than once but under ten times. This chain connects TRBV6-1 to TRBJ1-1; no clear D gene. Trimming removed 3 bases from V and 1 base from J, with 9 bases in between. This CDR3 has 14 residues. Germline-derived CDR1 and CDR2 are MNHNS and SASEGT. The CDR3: CASSEEGTNTEAFF. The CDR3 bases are TGTGCCAGCAGTGAGGAGGGAACGAACACTGAAGCTTTCTTT.

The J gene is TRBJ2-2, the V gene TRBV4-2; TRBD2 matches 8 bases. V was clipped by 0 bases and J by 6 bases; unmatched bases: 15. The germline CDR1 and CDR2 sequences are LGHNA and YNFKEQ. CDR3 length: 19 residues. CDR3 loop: CASSQDASGSVRAAGELFF. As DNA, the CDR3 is TGTGCCAGCAGCCAAGATGCGAGCGGGAGTGTCCGGGCGGCCGGGGAGCTGTTTTTT.

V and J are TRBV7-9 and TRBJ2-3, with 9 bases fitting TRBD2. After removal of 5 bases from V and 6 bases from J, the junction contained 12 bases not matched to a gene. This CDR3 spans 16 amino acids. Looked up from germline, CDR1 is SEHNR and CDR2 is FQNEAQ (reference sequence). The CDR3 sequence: CASSQSSGSVSDTQYF. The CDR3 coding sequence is TGTGCCAGCAGCCAGAGTAGCGGGAGTGTTTCGGATACGCAGTATTTT. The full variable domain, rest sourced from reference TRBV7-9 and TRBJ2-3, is DTGVSQNPRHKITKRGQNVTFRCDPISEHNRLYWYRQTLGQGPEFLTYFQNEAQLEKSRLLSDRFSAERPKGSFSTLEIQRTEQGDSAMYLCASSQSSGSVSDTQYFGPGTRLTVL.

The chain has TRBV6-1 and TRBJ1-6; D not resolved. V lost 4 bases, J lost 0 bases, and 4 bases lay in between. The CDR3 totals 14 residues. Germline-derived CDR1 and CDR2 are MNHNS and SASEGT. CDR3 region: CASSGRSYNSPLHF. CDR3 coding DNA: TGTGCCAGCAGTGGTCGCTCCTATAATTCACCCCTCCACTTT.

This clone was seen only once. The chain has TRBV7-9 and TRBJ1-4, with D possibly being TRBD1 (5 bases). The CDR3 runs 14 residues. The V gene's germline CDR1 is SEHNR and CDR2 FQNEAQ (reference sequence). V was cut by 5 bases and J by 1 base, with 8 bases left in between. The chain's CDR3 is CASSRGGTNEKLFF. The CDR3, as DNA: TGTGCCAGCAGCCGGGGGGGAACTAATGAAAAACTGTTTTTT.

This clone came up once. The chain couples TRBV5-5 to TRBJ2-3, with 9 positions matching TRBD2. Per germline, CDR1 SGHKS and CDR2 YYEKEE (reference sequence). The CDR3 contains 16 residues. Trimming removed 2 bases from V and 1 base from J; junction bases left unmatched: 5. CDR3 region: CASSFKAGGGTDTQYF. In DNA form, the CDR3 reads TGTGCCAGCAGCTTCAAAGCGGGAGGAGGCACAGATACGCAGTATTTT.

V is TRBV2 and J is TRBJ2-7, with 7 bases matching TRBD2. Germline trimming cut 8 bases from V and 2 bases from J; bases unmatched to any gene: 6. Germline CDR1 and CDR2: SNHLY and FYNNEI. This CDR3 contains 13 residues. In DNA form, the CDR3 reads TGTGCCAGCGGCGGGACTACCCCCTACGAGCAGTACTTC. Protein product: CASGGTTPYEQYF.

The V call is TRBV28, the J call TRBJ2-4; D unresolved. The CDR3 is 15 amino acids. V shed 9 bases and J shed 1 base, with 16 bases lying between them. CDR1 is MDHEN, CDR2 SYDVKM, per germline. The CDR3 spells CASRFSSTAKNIQYF. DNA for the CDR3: TGTGCCAGTCGGTTTAGTTCCACGGCCAAAAACATTCAGTACTTC.

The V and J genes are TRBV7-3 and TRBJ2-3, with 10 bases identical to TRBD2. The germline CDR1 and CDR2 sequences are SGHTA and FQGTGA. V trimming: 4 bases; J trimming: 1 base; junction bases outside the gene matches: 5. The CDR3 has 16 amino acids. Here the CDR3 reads CASSSSLAGGTDTQYF. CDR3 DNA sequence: TGTGCCAGCAGCTCCTCTCTAGCGGGAGGCACAGATACGCAGTATTTT.

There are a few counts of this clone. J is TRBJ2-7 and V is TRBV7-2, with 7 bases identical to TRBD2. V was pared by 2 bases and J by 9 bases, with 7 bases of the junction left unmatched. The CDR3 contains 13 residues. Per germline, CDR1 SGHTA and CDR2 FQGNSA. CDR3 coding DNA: TGTGCCAGCAGCTTAAGCGGGACGCTTTGGCAGTACTTC. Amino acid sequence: CASSLSGTLWQYF.

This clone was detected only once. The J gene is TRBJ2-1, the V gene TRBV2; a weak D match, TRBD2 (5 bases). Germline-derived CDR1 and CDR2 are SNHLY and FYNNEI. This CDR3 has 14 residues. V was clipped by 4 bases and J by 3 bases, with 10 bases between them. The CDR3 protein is CASSGTGNYNEQFF. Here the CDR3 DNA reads TGTGCCAGCAGTGGGACTGGGAACTACAATGAGCAGTTCTTC.

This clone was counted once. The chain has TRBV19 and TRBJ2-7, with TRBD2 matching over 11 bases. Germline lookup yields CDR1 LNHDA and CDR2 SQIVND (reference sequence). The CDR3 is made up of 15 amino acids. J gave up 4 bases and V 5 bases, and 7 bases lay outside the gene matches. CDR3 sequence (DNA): TGTGCCAGTAGTCCGGGGACTAGCGGACTATACGAGCAGTACTTC. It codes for CASSPGTSGLYEQYF.

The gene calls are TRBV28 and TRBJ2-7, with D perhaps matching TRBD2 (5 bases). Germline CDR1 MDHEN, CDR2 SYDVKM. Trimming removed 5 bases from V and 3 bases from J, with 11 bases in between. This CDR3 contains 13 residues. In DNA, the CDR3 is TGTGCCAGCAGTGGTCCGGGATTCTACGAGCAGTACTTC. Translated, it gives CASSGPGFYEQYF.

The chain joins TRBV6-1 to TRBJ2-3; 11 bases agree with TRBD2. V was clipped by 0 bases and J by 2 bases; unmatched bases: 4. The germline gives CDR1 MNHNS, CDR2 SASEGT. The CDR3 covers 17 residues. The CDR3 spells CASSEALAGALTDTQYF. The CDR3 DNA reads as TGTGCCAGCAGTGAAGCACTAGCGGGGGCCCTCACAGATACGCAGTATTTT.

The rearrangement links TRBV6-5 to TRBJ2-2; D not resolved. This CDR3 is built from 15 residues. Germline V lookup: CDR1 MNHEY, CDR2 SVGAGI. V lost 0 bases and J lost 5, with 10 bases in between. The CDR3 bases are TGTGCCAGCAGTTACTCGAAACCTAGTACCGGGGAGCTGTTTTTT. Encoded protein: CASSYSKPSTGELFF.